This note documents a single TCR beta chain sequence. The data stem from a study of cytomegalovirus exposure and HLA in healthy donors. PCR employed 60 Vbeta and 13 Jbeta primers. Produced via immunoSEQ multiplex PCR; TCRdb's table is partial and in-frame only. The profile shows 85,000 to 100,000 clones, about four fifths of them singletons. Sequenced material: PBMCs. The clonotype comes from a male donor in good health and CMV-seropositive.

The CDR3 is CATSRDPQGWNYGYTF. Written as DNA, the CDR3 is TGTGCCACCAGCAGAGATCCCCAGGGCTGGAACTATGGCTACACCTTC. The chain links TRBV15 to TRBJ1-2, with D possibly TRBD1 on 5 matching bases. Looked up from germline, CDR1 is LNHNV and CDR2 is YYDKDF (reference sequence). CDR3 length: 16 amino acids. The V end was cut by 0 bases, the J end by 2 bases, with 13 bases between. The complete variable domain, with remaining parts taken from reference TRBV15 and TRBJ1-2, reads DAMVIQNPRYQVTQFGKPVTLSCSQTLNHNVMYWYQQKSSQAPKLLFHYYDKDFNNEADTPDNFQSRRPNTSFCFLDIRSPGLGDTAMYLCATSRDPQGWNYGYTFGSGTRLTVV.